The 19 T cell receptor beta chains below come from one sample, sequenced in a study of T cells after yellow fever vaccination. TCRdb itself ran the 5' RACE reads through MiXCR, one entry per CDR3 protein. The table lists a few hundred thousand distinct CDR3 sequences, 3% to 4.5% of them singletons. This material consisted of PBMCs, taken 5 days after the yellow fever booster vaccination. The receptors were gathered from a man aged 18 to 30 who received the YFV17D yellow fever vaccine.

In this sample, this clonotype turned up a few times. The CDR3 nucleotides read TGTGCCAGCAGCTTAGTAGTTAGCGCAGATACGCAGTATTTT. Its protein product is CASSLVVSADTQYF. This chain links TRBV7-2 with TRBJ2-3, with a possible D match to TRBD2 (5 bases). The CDR3 extends over 14 amino acids. CDR1 is SGHTA, CDR2 FQGNSA, per germline. V was trimmed by 1 base and J by 4 bases, leaving 9 bases between them.

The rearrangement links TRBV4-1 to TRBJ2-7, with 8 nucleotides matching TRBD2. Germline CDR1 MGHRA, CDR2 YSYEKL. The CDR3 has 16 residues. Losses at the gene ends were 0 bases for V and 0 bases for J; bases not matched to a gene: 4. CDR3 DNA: TGCGCCAGCAGCCAAGACACCGGGACTAGCTCCTACGAGCAGTACTTC. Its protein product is CASSQDTGTSSYEQYF.

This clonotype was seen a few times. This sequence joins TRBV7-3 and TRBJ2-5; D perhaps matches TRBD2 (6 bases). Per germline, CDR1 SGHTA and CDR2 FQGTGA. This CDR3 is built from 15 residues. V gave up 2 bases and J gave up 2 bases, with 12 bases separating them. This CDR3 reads CASSLGVGRQETQYF. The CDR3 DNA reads TGTGCCAGCAGCTTAGGGGTAGGGAGGCAAGAGACCCAGTACTTC.

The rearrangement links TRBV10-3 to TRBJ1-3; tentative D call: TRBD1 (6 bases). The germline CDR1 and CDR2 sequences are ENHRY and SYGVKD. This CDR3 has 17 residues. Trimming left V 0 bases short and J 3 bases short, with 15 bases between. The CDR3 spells CAISESRGARSGNTIYF. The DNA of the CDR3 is TGTGCCATCAGTGAGTCGAGGGGGGCGCGCAGTGGAAACACCATATATTTT.

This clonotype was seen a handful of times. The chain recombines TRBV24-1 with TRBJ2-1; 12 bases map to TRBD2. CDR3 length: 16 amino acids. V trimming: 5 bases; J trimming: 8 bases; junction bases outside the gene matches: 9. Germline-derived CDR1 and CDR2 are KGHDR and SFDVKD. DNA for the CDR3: TGTGCCACCAGTGCTGGACTAGCGGGGCTGATCTATGAGCAGTTCTTC. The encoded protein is CATSAGLAGLIYEQFF.

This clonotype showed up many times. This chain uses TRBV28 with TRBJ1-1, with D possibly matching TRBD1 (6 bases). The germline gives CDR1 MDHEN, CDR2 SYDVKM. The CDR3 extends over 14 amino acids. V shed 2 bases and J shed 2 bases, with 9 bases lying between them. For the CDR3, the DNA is TGTGCCAGCAGTTTAAGGACAGTTAACACTGAAGCTTTCTTT. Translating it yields CASSLRTVNTEAFF.

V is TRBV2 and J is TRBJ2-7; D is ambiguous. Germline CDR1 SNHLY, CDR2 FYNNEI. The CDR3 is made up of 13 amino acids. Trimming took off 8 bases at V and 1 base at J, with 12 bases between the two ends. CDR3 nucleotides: TGTGCCAGCGGATCCCGGGCATCCTACGAGCAGTACTTC. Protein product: CASGSRASYEQYF.

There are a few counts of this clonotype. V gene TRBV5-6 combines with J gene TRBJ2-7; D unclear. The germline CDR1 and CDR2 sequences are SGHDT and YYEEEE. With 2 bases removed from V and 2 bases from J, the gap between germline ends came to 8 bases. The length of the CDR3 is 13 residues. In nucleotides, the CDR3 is TGTGCCAGCAGCTTCGTAGTAGCCTACGAGCAGTACTTC. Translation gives CASSFVVAYEQYF.

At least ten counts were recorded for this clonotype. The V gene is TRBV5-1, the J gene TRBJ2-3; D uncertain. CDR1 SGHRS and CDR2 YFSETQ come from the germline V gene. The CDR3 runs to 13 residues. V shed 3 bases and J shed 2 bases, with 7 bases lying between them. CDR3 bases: TGCGCCAGCAGCTGGTCTAACACAGATACGCAGTATTTT. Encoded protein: CASSWSNTDTQYF.

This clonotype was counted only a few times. The chain's CDR3 is CASSAGTENSYEQYV. DNA of the CDR3: TGTGCCAGCTCAGCCGGGACCGAAAACTCCTACGAGCAGTACGTC. V and J are TRBV18 and TRBJ2-7; the D gene could be TRBD1 or TRBD2 (5 bases each). CDR3 size: 15 residues. From germline, CDR1 is KGHSH and CDR2 LQKENI. Trimming took off 5 bases at V and 0 bases at J, with 14 bases between the two ends.

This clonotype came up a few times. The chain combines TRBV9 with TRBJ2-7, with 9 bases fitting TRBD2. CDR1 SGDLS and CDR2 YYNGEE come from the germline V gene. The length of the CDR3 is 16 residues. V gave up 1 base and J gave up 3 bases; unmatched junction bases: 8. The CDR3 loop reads CASSVSASGVDYEQYF. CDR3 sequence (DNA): TGTGCCAGCAGCGTAAGTGCTAGCGGGGTGGACTACGAGCAGTACTTC. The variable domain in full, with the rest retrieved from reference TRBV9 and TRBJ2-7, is DSGVTQTPKHLITATGQRVTLRCSPRSGDLSVYWYQQSLDQGLQFLIQYYNGEERAKGNILERFSAQQFPDLHSELNLSSLELGDSALYFCASSVSASGVDYEQYFGPGTRLTVT.

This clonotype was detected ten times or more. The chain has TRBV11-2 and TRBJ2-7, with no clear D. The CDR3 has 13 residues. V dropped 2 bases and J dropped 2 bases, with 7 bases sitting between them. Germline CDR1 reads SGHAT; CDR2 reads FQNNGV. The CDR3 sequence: CASSLMPAYEQYV. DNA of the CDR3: TGTGCCAGCAGCTTAATGCCGGCCTACGAGCAGTACGTC.

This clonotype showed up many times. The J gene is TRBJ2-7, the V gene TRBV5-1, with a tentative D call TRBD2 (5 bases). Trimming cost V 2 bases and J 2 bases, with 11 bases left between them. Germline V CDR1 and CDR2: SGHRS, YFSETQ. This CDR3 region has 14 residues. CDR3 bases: TGCGCCAGCAGCTTTAGCGCACCTACCTACGAGCAGTACTTC. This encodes CASSFSAPTYEQYF.

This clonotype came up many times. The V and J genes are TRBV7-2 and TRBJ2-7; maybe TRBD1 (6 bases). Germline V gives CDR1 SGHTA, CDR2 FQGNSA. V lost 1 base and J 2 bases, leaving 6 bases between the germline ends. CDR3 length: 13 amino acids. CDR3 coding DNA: TGTGCCAGCAGCTTAGAGGGGGCCTACGAGCAGTACTTC. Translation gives CASSLEGAYEQYF.

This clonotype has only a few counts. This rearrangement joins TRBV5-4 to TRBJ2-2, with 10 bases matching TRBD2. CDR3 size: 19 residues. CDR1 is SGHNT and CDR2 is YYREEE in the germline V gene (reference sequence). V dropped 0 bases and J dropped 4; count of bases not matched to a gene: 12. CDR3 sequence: CASSLGASGGLRGTGELFF. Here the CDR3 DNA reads TGTGCCAGCAGCTTGGGGGCTAGCGGGGGCCTGCGAGGCACCGGGGAGCTGTTTTTT. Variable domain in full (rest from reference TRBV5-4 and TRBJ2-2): ETGVTQSPTHLIKTRGQQVTLRCSSQSGHNTVSWYQQALGQGPQFIFQYYREEENGRGNFPPRFSGLQFPNYSSELNVNALELDDSALYLCASSLGASGGLRGTGELFFGEGSRLTVL.

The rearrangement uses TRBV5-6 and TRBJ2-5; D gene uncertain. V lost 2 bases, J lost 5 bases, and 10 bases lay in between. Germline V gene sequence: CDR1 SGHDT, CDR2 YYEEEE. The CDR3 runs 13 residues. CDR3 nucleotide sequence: TGTGCCAGCAGCTTAGGTAGTATGGAGACCCAGTACTTC. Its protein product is CASSLGSMETQYF.

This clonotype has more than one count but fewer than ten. In DNA, the CDR3 is TGTGCCAGCAGCTTAATTCGGCTAGCCGGCTACACTACGCAGTATTTT. Its translation is CASSLIRLAGYTTQYF. V is TRBV7-3 and J is TRBJ2-3; possibly TRBD2 for D (5 bases). V was clipped by 1 base and J by 8 bases, with 19 bases between them. CDR3 length equals 16 residues. CDR1 is SGHTA, CDR2 FQGTGA, per germline.

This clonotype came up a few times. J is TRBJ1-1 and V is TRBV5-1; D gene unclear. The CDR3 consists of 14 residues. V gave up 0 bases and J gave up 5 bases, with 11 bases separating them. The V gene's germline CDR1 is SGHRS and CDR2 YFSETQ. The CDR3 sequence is CASSLAVAGTEAFF. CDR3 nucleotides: TGCGCCAGCAGCTTGGCCGTGGCGGGTACTGAAGCTTTCTTT.

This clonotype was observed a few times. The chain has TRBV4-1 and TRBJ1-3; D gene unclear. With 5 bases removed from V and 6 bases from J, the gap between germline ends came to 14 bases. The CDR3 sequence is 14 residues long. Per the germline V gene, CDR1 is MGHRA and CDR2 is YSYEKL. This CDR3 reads CASSYPGRSNTIYF. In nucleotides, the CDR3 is TGCGCCAGCAGCTACCCGGGCCGCTCAAACACCATATATTTT.